Below, 5 T cell receptor beta chains from the same sample are listed, as sequenced in a study of blood T cell repertoires in COVID-19. TCRdb's copy holds only in-frame clones and misses some; the assay was immunoSEQ multiplex PCR. The sample holds about 82,000 clones, around four fifths seen once. Specimen: peripheral blood. The origin of the receptors is a woman aged 55-69 years with acute or convalescent COVID-19.

The chain recombines TRBV5-1 with TRBJ1-6; 10 bases line up with TRBD1. The CDR3 length is 14 residues. Germline trimming cut 3 bases from V and 9 bases from J; bases unmatched to any gene: 3. Per germline, CDR1 SGHRS and CDR2 YFSETQ. The CDR3 protein is CASSSDRGISPLHF. The CDR3, as DNA: TGCGCCAGCAGCTCGGACAGGGGGATTTCACCCCTCCACTTT.

This chain uses TRBV5-1 with TRBJ2-1, with 8 bases aligning to TRBD2. This CDR3 has 15 amino acids. The V gene end was trimmed by 0 bases and the J gene end by 9 bases; junction bases not matched to a gene: 8. Germline loops: CDR1 SGHRS, CDR2 YFSETQ. CDR3 sequence: CASSLDSAGVLEQFF. In DNA form, the CDR3 reads TGCGCCAGCAGCTTGGATTCAGCGGGAGTTCTTGAGCAGTTCTTC. Full variable domain (outside the CDR3, taken from reference TRBV5-1 and TRBJ2-1): KAGVTQTPRYLIKTRGQQVTLSCSPISGHRSVSWYQQTPGQGLQFLFEYFSETQRNKGNFPGRFSGRQFSNSRSEMNVSTLELGDSALYLCASSLDSAGVLEQFFGPGTRLTVL.

The chain employs TRBV6-5 and TRBJ2-5; D remains unclear. Trimming took 8 bases from V and 4 from J, leaving 11 bases between them. Germline lookup yields CDR1 MNHEY and CDR2 SVGAGI. CDR3 length equals 12 residues. DNA of the CDR3: TGTGCCAGCGGCCCCCCCCGAGAGACCCAGTACTTC. The encoded protein is CASGPPRETQYF.

J is TRBJ1-5 and V is TRBV12-5; TRBD1 agrees at 9 bases. Trimming at V came to 7 bases and at J to 9 bases, leaving 4 bases not matched to a gene. Germline V gene sequence: CDR1 LGHNT, CDR2 FRNRAP. This CDR3 has 12 amino acids. CDR3 amino acids: CASDLTGGPQHF. CDR3 bases: TGTGCTAGTGACCTGACAGGGGGGCCCCAGCATTTT. Full variable domain (missing parts from reference TRBV12-5 and TRBJ1-5): DARVTQTPRHKVTEMGQEVTMRCQPILGHNTVFWYRQTMMQGLELLAYFRNRAPLDDSGMPKDRFSAEMPDATLATLKIQPSEPRDSAVYFCASDLTGGPQHFGDGTRLSIL.

The chain joins TRBV7-9 to TRBJ1-2; no clear D gene. The CDR3 length is 14 residues. Germline CDR1 is SEHNR and CDR2 is FQNEAQ (reference sequence). Deletions cut 1 base from V and 4 bases from J, with 10 bases between. The CDR3 nucleotides read TGTGCCAGCAGCTTAGATGGCGGAGGCTATGGCTACACCTTC. This sequence encodes CASSLDGGGYGYTF.